This T cell receptor (beta chain) was captured by sequencing in a study of Graves' ophthalmopathy and Graves' hyperthyroidism (dated by TCRdb to the late 2010s). For the wider study: Peripheral blood was collected at initial diagnosis, before any treatment. To tell Graves' ophthalmopathy apart from Graves' hyperthyroidism, and to predict which patients would progress to ophthalmopathy, the study relied on TCR beta repertoire signatures. In total, 135 blood samples were TCR-sequenced: fewer than 50 ophthalmopathy, some 72 hyperthyroidism and some 17 hyperthyroidism-to-ophthalmopathy patients. A discovery set of 100 patients (around 44 ophthalmopathy, 55 to 65 stable hyperthyroidism) was enrolled to explore V-J signatures distinguishing ophthalmopathy from hyperthyroidism. For independent validation, a separate cohort was made up of 18 to 20 hyperthyroidism patients plus 17 patients who later progressed from hyperthyroidism to ophthalmopathy. In several hyperthyroidism patients, the T-cell repertoire of thyroid tissue was compared with the T-cell repertoire of blood. Following sampling, methimazole starting at 30 mg daily was administered to hyperthyroidism patients, and high-dose intravenous methylprednisolone was administered to ophthalmopathy patients. The roughly 100 discovery patients were randomly divided into training and test sets at a 7:3 ratio. What the research found in general, with its limitations: In validation, the model predicted ophthalmopathy progression with about 71% sensitivity and roughly 72% specificity; around twelve predicted patients were CT-confirmed with GO in a median of approximately six months. In cross-validation, the 13-signature model distinguished ophthalmopathy from stable hyperthyroidism with about 90% sensitivity and approximately 81% specificity, while in the test set the corresponding values were about 80% and 75%. No statistical method was used to set the sample size in advance, and the investigators knew which group each participant was assigned to. Among expanded thyroid clonotypes with frequency above 0.001, most also showed up in blood, which suggests that blood repertoires may reflect the thyroid immune response.

In this sample, this clonotype turned up many times. The clone's antigen remains unknown. No base qualities exist here, and no much larger clone lies one base off it. For repertoire sequencing, the TCR beta CDR3 regions were amplified from RNA transcripts. A first-round RT-PCR used HTBI primers with the Qiagen OneStep RT-PCR kit, followed by a second-round multiplex PCR, size selection and purification. Sequencing of the libraries was carried out on an Illumina HiSeq2000 in paired-end mode with 100 bp reads. Per the source publication's procedure: SOAPnuke was used to process the reads, removing any read that contained adapters or uncalled bases, had a mean Phred below 15, or lacked an exact match to the constant primer or identifier. High-quality paired reads were merged with COPE v1.2.5. Each unique nucleotide sequence was treated as a clonotype, and MiTCR v1.1 was used to align the clonotypes to the IMGT TRB V, D and J references. Analysis was restricted to V-J combinations with a frequency above 0.0001, which covered about 99% of repertoires. For each V-J combination, a TCR clonal expansion and chaos score was defined as F50 clonal expansion divided by the chaos observed in the TCRdist matrix. Welch's t-statistics and random forest were used to narrow the features down to over ten V-J combinations, which were then fed into a naive Bayes classifier. The similarity between thyroid and blood repertoires was quantified using the Morisita-Horn index. The public reads were reprocessed in TCRdb via fastp at Q25 and MiXCR, keeping in-frame beta chains. Entries that share a CDR3 protein sequence are merged under the most common genes and DNA. It is TCRdb's table, rather than the study itself, that gives the V and J calls and clone size. The sample contains 620,000 or so distinct CDR3 sequences, about a fifth of them found a single time. The top ten clonotypes cover roughly 6.9% of the sample.

Hyperthyroidism was defined as stable when no progression to ophthalmopathy occurred within 18 months of follow-up. The hyperthyroidism patients were 18 to 65 years old and newly diagnosed, with a disease duration of less than 2 months. Patients with other autoimmune diseases, uncontrolled infections, pregnancy or lactation were excluded. Diagnosis relied on clinical symptoms, serum thyroxine, TRAb, thyroid ultrasound and orbital computed tomography. PBMCs were isolated from approximately 10 ml of fresh peripheral blood by Ficoll-Paque density gradient centrifugation. Total RNA was extracted using Trizol reagent, and RNA quality was checked on an Agilent 2100 Bioanalyzer. CDR1 and CDR2 are drawn from the germline V gene (reference sequence): SGHAT, FQDESV. Its CDR3 holds 19 amino acids, cysteine through phenylalanine. Just the 57-base CDR3 DNA is kept, in frame starting at base 1. V has 1 base trimmed and J has 4 bases trimmed; junction bases matching no gene number 19.

This clonotype was sampled from a woman between 18 and 29 years old with stable Graves' hyperthyroidism. Some clones in this sample may be carry-over from other donors' samples. Donor details come from another sample of the same person, matched by shared clones. The sample taken for sequencing was peripheral blood. The chain links TRBV11-1 with TRBJ2-7; TRBD2 lines up with 7 middle nucleotides. The sequenced DNA is TGTGCCAGCAGCTTAGTTTGGTTGGGCTCCGGGACTACACCATACGAGCAGTACTTC. This translates into CASSLVWLGSGTTPYEQYF. Joined to the reference TRBV11-1 and TRBJ2-7 proteins, this CDR3 gives the full variable domain: EAEVAQSPRYKITEKSQAVAFWCDPISGHATLYWYRQILGQGPELLVQFQDESVVDDSQLPKDRFSAERLKGVDSTLKIQPAELGDSAMYLCASSLVWLGSGTTPYEQYFGPGTRLTVT.